There are a few counts of the clone carrying this T cell receptor beta chain. Its antigen remains unknown. No donor was unhealthy or non-Caucasian. J was trimmed by 6 bases and V by 7 bases; bases with no gene match: 8. The CDR3 totals 15 residues. CDR1 and CDR2 (germline): MNHEY, SVGAGI. TCRdb re-analysed the 5' RACE reads in MiXCR, keeping a single row per CDR3 protein. The sample consists of about 460,000 distinct CDR3 sequences, approximately 15% of them appearing once. These data come from a study of identical twins. Study results and limitations: Reduced insertions were recorded for abundant cord blood beta clonotypes, with no such pattern in memory repertoires. Conclusions were based on cross-sectional statistical analysis, without following the same donors.

These records were also assigned to another study, of yellow fever vaccine responses in identical twins.

Material: CD4+ T cells sorted from blood. This receptor was obtained from a young woman in good health. This rearrangement joins TRBV6-5 to TRBJ2-2; 10 positions match TRBD2. As DNA, the CDR3 is TGTGCCAGCACTTCGGCTAGCGGGGGTGCCGGGGAGCTGTTTTTT. It codes for CASTSASGGAGELFF.